What follows describes a single T cell receptor beta chain. Its cognate antigen is unknown. Eight separate reactions per sample served to make cDNA. From its re-call of the 5' RACE reads, TCRdb lists each CDR3 protein once, without DNA. This sample's table has hundreds of thousands of distinct CDR3 sequences. The V gene's germline CDR1 is SGHTA and CDR2 FQGNSA. The CDR3 extends over 15 amino acids. The sample is drawn from a study of monozygotic twins with inflammatory bowel disease. Study-wide points: Twins classed as concordant or discordant showed no difference in repertoire similarity, possibly from limited power. Relative to healthy twins, IBD patients had fewer clonotypes in common with others, a gap that was especially apparent with disease activity. The authors found no support for a single strong IBD-associated signal or clonotype.

The sequence was collected from a human donor with ulcerative colitis or Crohn's disease, or a healthy co-twin of an affected twin (not recorded which). V and J are TRBV7-2 and TRBJ2-4; no DNA is available, so the TRBD1 call from TCRdb remains unchecked. What was sequenced was blood. The CDR3 is CASSFLGAEGNIQYF.